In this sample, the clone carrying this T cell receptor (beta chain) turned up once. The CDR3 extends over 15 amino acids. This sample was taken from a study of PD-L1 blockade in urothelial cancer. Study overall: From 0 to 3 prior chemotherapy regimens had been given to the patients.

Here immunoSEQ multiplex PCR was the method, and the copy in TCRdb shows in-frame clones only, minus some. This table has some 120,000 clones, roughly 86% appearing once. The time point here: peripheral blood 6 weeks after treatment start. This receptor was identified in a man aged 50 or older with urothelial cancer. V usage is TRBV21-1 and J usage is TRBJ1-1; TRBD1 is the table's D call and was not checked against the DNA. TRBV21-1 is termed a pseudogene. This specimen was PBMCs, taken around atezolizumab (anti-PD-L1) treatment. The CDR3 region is CASSMEDSGDTEAFF. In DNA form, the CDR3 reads TGTGCCAGCAGCATGGAGGACAGTGGGGACACTGAAGCTTTCTTT.